This T cell receptor beta chain was recovered during a study of T cells after yellow fever vaccination. Whole-study results and caveats: Faster peaking, at day 5 versus 15, marked a secondary response that was weaker. A limited proportion of clonotypes was detected within both the CD4 and CD8 compartments. Most clones from primary vaccination were detected again post-booster (about 95% CD4, roughly 85% CD8).

TCRdb reanalysed the 5' RACE reads using MiXCR and keeps one entry per CDR3 protein. The table has 550,000 or so distinct CDR3 sequences, over 15% seen once. This clonotype was detected a few times. Its antigen is not identified. V trimming: 1 base; J trimming: 10 bases; junction bases outside the gene matches: 12. The length of the CDR3 is 16 residues. Germline assignment: CDR1 LGHDT and CDR2 YNNKEL (reference sequence). The specimen was PBMCs, collected 15 days after the yellow fever booster vaccination. This TCR derives from a man aged 30 to 45 who received the YFV17D yellow fever vaccine. The chain joins TRBV3-1 to TRBJ2-1; 8 bases map to TRBD2. This chain's CDR3 is CASSQGAGVAPREQFF. CDR3 nucleotides: TGTGCCAGCAGCCAAGGAGCGGGAGTCGCCCCCCGGGAGCAGTTCTTC.